A single sample is the source of the 31 T cell receptor beta chains below, sequenced in a study of shared clonotypes between healthy human individuals. The repertoire was sequenced with immunoSEQ multiplex PCR; TCRdb's copy has only in-frame clones and lacks some. The sample consists of around 510,000 clones, around 95% of them appearing once. The material sequenced was naive CD4+ T cells sorted from blood. As to subset: CD45RA+ positively selected. Receptors were obtained from a young woman in good health.

This chain joins TRBV9 and TRBJ1-1; possible D gene TRBD1, 6 bases. This CDR3 spans 12 amino acids. V dropped 0 bases and J dropped 7 bases, with 7 bases sitting between them. Germline values: CDR1 SGDLS, CDR2 YYNGEE. CDR3 amino acids: CASSVVGGEAFF. CDR3 nucleotides: TGTGCCAGCAGCGTAGTAGGGGGTGAAGCTTTCTTT.

This clone was recorded only once. This CDR3 is also generated by other DNA sequences in the sample. The CDR3 coding sequence is TGTGCCAGCAGCTTAGCTGGGACAGGCTCCTACGAGCAGTACTTC. This translates into CASSLAGTGSYEQYF. The V call is TRBV7-9, the J call TRBJ2-7, with 8 bases matching TRBD1. CDR3 length equals 15 residues. With V trimmed by 0 bases and J by 0 bases, 1 base remained unmatched. The germline gives CDR1 SEHNR, CDR2 FQNEAQ (reference sequence).

The gene calls are TRBV4-1 and TRBJ2-5, with 7 nucleotides matching TRBD2. The DNA end lines up better with TRBJ2-7; the J call may be wrong. This CDR3 contains 14 residues. CDR1 and CDR2 from the germline V gene are MGHRA and YSYEKL. The CDR3 sequence is CASSRPGGAYEQYF. DNA of the CDR3: TGCGCCAGCAGTAGGCCGGGAGGAGCCTACGAGCAGTACTTC.

V is TRBV5-1 and J is TRBJ1-2, with D possibly being TRBD1 (6 bases). The CDR3 has 13 residues. The V end lost 3 bases, the J end lost 4 bases, and 10 bases lay between the germline ends. Germline values: CDR1 SGHRS, CDR2 YFSETQ. The CDR3 DNA reads TGCGCCAGCAGCTACGAGGACAGCTATGGCTACACCTTC. Its protein product is CASSYEDSYGYTF.

CDR3 nucleotides: TGTGCCAGCAGCCTGACAGGGATGAACACTGAAGCTTTCTTT. Its protein product is CASSLTGMNTEAFF. The chain recombines TRBV5-8 with TRBJ1-1, with TRBD1 matching 7 bases. V trimming: 4 bases; J trimming: 0 bases; junction bases outside the gene matches: 3. The CDR3 has 14 amino acids. Germline-derived CDR1 and CDR2 are SGHTS and YDEGEE.

The J gene is TRBJ2-2, the V gene TRBV11-3, with a weak D call TRBD1 (5 bases). CDR3 size: 14 residues. V dropped 5 bases and J dropped 7 bases, with 14 bases sitting between them. The germline V gene has CDR1 SGHNT and CDR2 YENEEA. CDR3 sequence reads: CASSTTAQDGELFF. CDR3 sequence (DNA): TGTGCCAGCAGCACGACAGCACAGGACGGGGAGCTGTTTTTT.

The V and J genes are TRBV5-1 and TRBJ2-5, with 9 positions matching TRBD2. The J call may be incorrect, as the DNA end agrees better with TRBJ2-7. CDR1 and CDR2 (germline): SGHRS, YFSETQ. This CDR3 contains 14 residues. The CDR3 loop reads CASSFSGSLNEQYF. The CDR3 DNA reads TGCGCCAGCAGCTTTAGCGGGAGTCTCAACGAGCAGTACTTC.

The chain links TRBV28 to TRBJ1-1; no firm D call. Trimming took off 7 bases at V and 1 base at J, with 13 bases between the two ends. The CDR3 covers 14 residues. Germline CDR1 MDHEN, CDR2 SYDVKM. The CDR3 reads CASKFLSRNTEAFF. The DNA for the CDR3 is TGTGCCAGCAAATTTCTGAGCAGGAACACTGAAGCTTTCTTT.

The rearrangement links TRBV27 to TRBJ2-7; D unclear. V was cut by 10 bases and J by 7 bases, with 26 bases left in between. The germline CDR1 and CDR2 sequences are MNHEY and SMNVEV (reference sequence). The CDR3 has 15 amino acids. The CDR3 DNA reads as TGTGCCATGCTCTCCCCCGTTAAGGAGTTTATGGAGCAGTACTTC. This codes for CAMLSPVKEFMEQYF.

This clone has a single count. This rearrangement joins TRBV19 to TRBJ2-7; possible D gene TRBD2, 5 bases. Trimming removed 5 bases at V and 9 bases at J, with 14 bases between. This CDR3 region has 12 residues. CDR1 LNHDA and CDR2 SQIVND come from the germline V gene (reference sequence). The CDR3 sequence is CASSAGVGRQYF. The CDR3 DNA is TGTGCCAGTAGTGCCGGGGTGGGTCGGCAGTACTTC.

The genes are TRBV7-9 and TRBJ2-1, with 7 bases fitting TRBD2. The CDR3 contains 16 residues. Looked up from germline, CDR1 is SEHNR and CDR2 is FQNEAQ (reference sequence). The V segment lost 1 base and the J segment 7 bases; nucleotides outside the gene matches: 10. The CDR3: CASSLGFGGSGNEQFF. The DNA of the CDR3 is TGTGCCAGCAGCTTAGGTTTTGGCGGGAGTGGTAATGAGCAGTTCTTC.

The V gene is TRBV2, the J gene TRBJ1-5; tentatively, D is TRBD1 (5 bases). The CDR3 runs 15 residues. Per germline, CDR1 SNHLY and CDR2 FYNNEI. Between the trimmed V and J ends, which lost 6 bases and 2 bases, there was a span of 14 bases. DNA for the CDR3: TGTGCCAGCAGCTCCGGGACCGCCGGCAATCAGCCCCAGCATTTT. Encoded protein: CASSSGTAGNQPQHF.

The chain uses TRBV5-4 and TRBJ1-2; D might be TRBD1 (6 bases). V lost 0 bases, J lost 7 bases, and 16 bases lay in between. CDR3 size: 15 residues. The germline V gene has CDR1 SGHNT and CDR2 YYREEE (reference sequence). CDR3 in DNA: TGTGCCAGCAGCTTGGGGGGGCCACTGCTTGTTGGCTACACCTTC. Its translation: CASSLGGPLLVGYTF.

V and J are TRBV2 and TRBJ1-5; D is undetermined. This CDR3 contains 13 residues. V was pared by 4 bases and J by 1 base, with 5 bases between. Germline CDR1 SNHLY, CDR2 FYNNEI. As DNA, the CDR3 is TGTGCCAGCAGTGCCCTGAGCAATCAGCCCCAGCATTTT. This codes for CASSALSNQPQHF.

The chain links TRBV5-6 to TRBJ2-3, with 12 bases that match TRBD2. CDR1 is SGHDT, CDR2 YYEEEE, per germline. The CDR3 extends over 17 amino acids. The junction had 9 bases not matched to a gene; V was cut back by 2 bases and J by 5 bases. The CDR3 region has the DNA TGTGCCAGCAGCTTTTCCACGACTAGCGGGAGAAAAGATACGCAGTATTTT. Its protein product is CASSFSTTSGRKDTQYF.

The genes are TRBV28 and TRBJ1-5; D perhaps matches TRBD1 (5 bases). CDR3 size: 17 residues. Germline V gene sequence: CDR1 MDHEN, CDR2 SYDVKM. The germline V and J ends were trimmed by 6 bases and 2 bases, with 20 bases remaining between them. CDR3 residues: CASRLWVTGVRNQPQHF. As DNA, the CDR3 is TGTGCCAGCAGGCTATGGGTAACGGGGGTACGCAATCAGCCCCAGCATTTT.

This clone was recorded only once. The chain employs TRBV30 and TRBJ1-1; D not resolved. The CDR3 totals 13 residues. V gave up 5 bases and J gave up 0 bases, with 10 bases separating them. Germline-derived CDR1 and CDR2 are GTSNPN and SVGIG (reference sequence). For the CDR3, the DNA is TGTGCCTGGGCGGGGTACTTGAACACTGAAGCTTTCTTT. It specifies CAWAGYLNTEAFF.

The chain couples TRBV13 to TRBJ2-1; D call uncertain. CDR1 is PRHDT and CDR2 is FYEKMQ in the germline V gene (reference sequence). V lost 0 bases to trimming and J lost 0 bases, with 6 bases between them. The length of the CDR3 is 15 residues. In DNA, the CDR3 is TGTGCCAGCAGCTTAGGGCTCAGCTCCTACAATGAGCAGTTCTTC. It is translated as CASSLGLSSYNEQFF.

The chain employs TRBV25-1 and TRBJ2-5; 12 positions match TRBD2. In germline, CDR1 is MGHDK, CDR2 SYGVNS. V lost 3 bases to trimming and J lost 5 bases; unmatched junction nucleotides: 10. CDR3 size: 17 residues. The chain's CDR3 is CASSETSSGRARETQYF. The CDR3 DNA reads as TGTGCCAGCAGTGAGACATCTAGCGGGAGGGCCAGGGAGACCCAGTACTTC.

The chain recombines TRBV6-4 with TRBJ1-2; TRBD1 agrees at 9 bases. V was pared by 6 bases and J by 4 bases, with 9 bases of the junction left unmatched. The V gene's germline CDR1 is MRHNA and CDR2 SNTAGT. The CDR3 length is 15 residues. The CDR3 bases are TGTGCCAGCAGCCCCGGGACAGGGAACAGCTATGGCTACACCTTC. This translates into CASSPGTGNSYGYTF.

The chain links TRBV21-1 to TRBJ2-7; the D segment call TRBD2 is taken from the table without a DNA check. TRBV21-1 is a documented pseudogene. This CDR3 region has 17 residues. DNA of the CDR3: TGTGCCAGCAGCGCCCCCGGGACTAGCGGGAGTTTATACGAGCAGTACTTC. It specifies CASSAPGTSGSLYEQYF.

The V call is TRBV7-9, the J call TRBJ1-3; D perhaps matches TRBD1 (5 bases). This CDR3 spans 15 amino acids. V was cut by 6 bases and J by 0 bases, with 12 bases left in between. CDR1 is SEHNR and CDR2 is FQNEAQ in the germline V gene (reference sequence). In DNA form, the CDR3 reads TGTGCCAGCAGTCCCCAGGGAATCTCTGGAAACACCATATATTTT. Its protein product is CASSPQGISGNTIYF.

This chain links TRBV2 with TRBJ1-5, with 7 bases that match TRBD1. This CDR3 spans 14 amino acids. V shed 3 bases, J shed 7 bases, and the junction held 6 bases outside the gene matches. Per germline, CDR1 SNHLY and CDR2 FYNNEI. The chain's CDR3 is CASSEQGVGQPQHF. DNA for the CDR3: TGTGCCAGCAGTGAGCAGGGGGTCGGGCAGCCCCAGCATTTT.

CDR3: CASSEGTPLGEQFF. CDR3 bases: TGTGCCAGCAGTGAAGGGACCCCTCTGGGTGAGCAGTTCTTC. The rearrangement links TRBV28 to TRBJ2-1; either TRBD1 or TRBD2 may supply D (5 bases each). This CDR3 spans 14 amino acids. Germline lookup yields CDR1 MDHEN and CDR2 SYDVKM. The V end was cut by 5 bases, the J end by 9 bases, with 17 bases between.

The rearrangement joins TRBV28 to TRBJ1-1, with 10 nucleotides matching TRBD1. CDR1 is MDHEN, CDR2 SYDVKM, per germline. The CDR3 covers 15 residues. J was trimmed by 4 bases and V by 6 bases; bases with no gene match: 8. This chain's CDR3 is CASSLRTGGVTEAFF. Written as DNA, the CDR3 is TGTGCCAGCAGCCTCCGGACAGGGGGGGTCACTGAAGCTTTCTTT.

This clone was seen a single time. V usage is TRBV6-4 and J usage is TRBJ2-1; TRBD2 aligns across 8 bases. The CDR3 is 15 residues long. Germline V lookup: CDR1 MRHNA, CDR2 SNTAGT. V shed 6 bases, J shed 5 bases, and the junction held 9 bases outside the gene matches. CDR3 residues: CASSRGLEINNEQFF. Written as DNA, the CDR3 is TGTGCCAGCAGCCGGGGACTAGAGATAAACAATGAGCAGTTCTTC.

The CDR3 here is CASSIKPGDLGNTEAFF. The CDR3 region has the DNA TGTGCCAGTAGTATTAAGCCAGGGGATCTAGGGAACACTGAAGCTTTCTTT. V usage is TRBV19 and J usage is TRBJ1-1; maybe TRBD1 (6 bases). There are 17 residues in the CDR3. In germline, CDR1 is LNHDA, CDR2 SQIVND (reference sequence). Trimming took 3 bases from V and 1 from J, leaving 18 bases between them.

The V and J genes are TRBV5-1 and TRBJ1-4, with 7 bases lining up with TRBD1. The V segment lost 3 bases and the J segment 0 bases; nucleotides outside the gene matches: 5. The CDR3 runs to 16 residues. The germline gives CDR1 SGHRS, CDR2 YFSETQ. CDR3 sequence: CASSWNRGPTNEKLFF. CDR3 bases: TGCGCCAGCAGCTGGAACAGGGGCCCAACTAATGAAAAACTGTTTTTT.

CDR3 amino acids: CASSKEGAYGYTF. Here the CDR3 DNA reads TGTGCCAGTAGTAAGGAGGGCGCCTATGGCTACACCTTC. The chain is built from TRBV19 and TRBJ1-2; D gene uncertain. CDR3 length: 13 amino acids. V was cut by 4 bases and J by 4 bases, with 10 bases left in between. Germline CDR1 and CDR2: LNHDA and SQIVND (reference sequence).

The chain couples TRBV10-3 to TRBJ1-5, with a weak D call TRBD1 (5 bases). CDR1 is ENHRY, CDR2 SYGVKD, per germline. With 6 bases removed from V and 5 bases from J, the gap between germline ends came to 17 bases. CDR3 length: 15 residues. The CDR3 protein is CAISAGLLGDQPQHF. The CDR3 DNA reads TGTGCCATCAGCGCCGGACTCCTAGGGGATCAGCCCCAGCATTTT.

V usage is TRBV5-8 and J usage is TRBJ1-5; D possibly corresponds to TRBD1 (5 bases). The CDR3 runs to 14 residues. V was clipped by 3 bases and J by 7 bases, with 14 bases between them. CDR1 is SGHTS, CDR2 YDEGEE, per germline. The CDR3 DNA follows: TGTGCCAGCAGCTCGGGACCGAAGGGCCAGCCCCAGCATTTT. Its translation: CASSSGPKGQPQHF.